This T cell receptor (beta chain) was recorded in a study of Ad26.COV2.S vaccination and SARS-CoV-2 variants. On the study more broadly: In the study, Ad26.COV2.S was injected intramuscularly once, or twice 56 days apart. Study results and limitations: Following vaccination, spike-specific CD8+ and CD4+ T cell responses reportedly exhibited substantial breadth.

V dropped 6 bases and J dropped 7; count of bases not matched to a gene: 8. The CDR3 is 13 amino acids. Germline V gene data show CDR1 as SQVTM and CDR2 as ANQGSEA. This table comes from immunoSEQ multiplex PCR, and its TCRdb copy is limited to in-frame clones, with some not included. Of hundreds of thousands of clones detected, about 89% appear once; the ten largest clones hold approximately 4.5%. A note on this clone: Its target is unknown.

As to treatment: some 19 received Ad26.COV2.S at low or high dose, single or two shots; several received placebo; per-sample allocation not given. All samples were drawn on day 63, counting from the first vaccine or placebo injection. An adult aged 18-55 years in Boston served as the donor. The sequence came from a person between 18 and 65 years old who received the Ad26.COV2.S COVID-19 vaccine or a placebo. The chain links TRBV29-1 to TRBJ2-2, with TRBD1 matching 7 bases. The source was peripheral blood, collected in a trial of Ad26.COV2.S vaccine versus placebo. CDR3 coding DNA: TGCAGCGTCCCGGGACAGCGTGGCGGGGAGCTGTTTTTT. As protein: CSVPGQRGGELFF.